Presented here are 30 T cell receptor beta chains from one specimen sequenced in a study of blood T cell repertoires in COVID-19. TCRdb's table, derived via immunoSEQ multiplex PCR, lists solely in-frame clones and lacks some. The table has approximately 80,000 clones, approximately 76% seen once. The sample taken for sequencing was peripheral blood. The receptor set was obtained from a man aged 65-85 years with active or convalescent COVID-19.

The chain carries TRBV28 and TRBJ2-6; 12 nucleotides line up with TRBD1. In germline, CDR1 is MDHEN, CDR2 SYDVKM. With 4 bases clipped from V and 1 base from J, the junction kept 8 bases outside the gene matches. The CDR3 is 19 residues long. CDR3 in DNA: TGTGCCAGCAGTTCTTCCCCGGGACAGGGGGCTTCTGGGGCCAACGTCCTGACTTTC. As protein: CASSSSPGQGASGANVLTF.

The gene calls are TRBV19 and TRBJ1-4; TRBD1 matches at 8 bases. The CDR3 sequence is 14 residues long. CDR1 LNHDA and CDR2 SQIVND come from the germline V gene (reference sequence). The V segment lost 4 bases and the J segment 10 bases; nucleotides outside the gene matches: 8. CDR3 nucleotide sequence: TGTGCCAGTAGTACGGGCCAGGGGGCCGTAAAACTGTTTTTT. Translation: CASSTGQGAVKLFF.

The chain recombines TRBV28 with TRBJ1-6; unclear D gene. Germline-derived CDR1 and CDR2 are MDHEN and SYDVKM. V was cut by 6 bases and J by 0 bases, with 12 bases left in between. CDR3 size: 16 residues. CDR3 nucleotides: TGTGCCAGCAGCGTCGGCGGGAGCTCCTATAATTCACCCCTCCACTTT. The encoded protein is CASSVGGSSYNSPLHF.

The chain has TRBV9 and TRBJ1-5, with unresolved D. This CDR3 spans 13 amino acids. Trimming took off 4 bases at V and 6 bases at J, with 11 bases between the two ends. Per germline, CDR1 SGDLS and CDR2 YYNGEE. The CDR3 sequence: CASSTLPSQPQHF. In DNA form, the CDR3 reads TGTGCCAGCAGCACCCTACCATCTCAGCCCCAGCATTTT.

The V and J genes are TRBV6-5 and TRBJ1-5, with a weak D call TRBD1 (6 bases). The V end lost 10 bases, the J end lost 5 bases, and 15 bases lay between the germline ends. The CDR3 totals 13 residues. Germline V CDR1 and CDR2: MNHEY, SVGAGI. The CDR3 protein is CATRGGADQPQHF. The CDR3 DNA follows: TGTGCCACCAGAGGGGGGGCGGATCAGCCCCAGCATTTT.

The chain's CDR3 is CASSPRGAGMGETQYF. The DNA for the CDR3 is TGTGCCAGTAGTCCCCGGGGGGCGGGGATGGGAGAGACCCAGTACTTC. The gene calls are TRBV19 and TRBJ2-5; possibly TRBD2 for D (7 bases). Germline lookup yields CDR1 LNHDA and CDR2 SQIVND (reference sequence). V lost 5 bases and J 4 bases, leaving 20 bases between the germline ends. The CDR3 runs to 16 residues.

The chain has TRBV2 and TRBJ2-1; tentatively, D is TRBD2 (6 bases). The germline V and J ends were trimmed by 11 bases and 1 base, with 12 bases remaining between them. CDR3 size: 13 residues. In germline, CDR1 is SNHLY, CDR2 FYNNEI. The CDR3 DNA reads as TGTGCCGGCTCCGGACTATCCTACAATGAGCAGTTCTTC. Its translation: CAGSGLSYNEQFF.

The rearrangement uses TRBV2 and TRBJ1-6; TRBD1 aligns across 8 bases. The V gene's germline CDR1 is SNHLY and CDR2 FYNNEI. This CDR3 is built from 15 residues. The J segment lost 9 bases and the V segment lost 3 bases, leaving 7 bases of the junction unmatched. The CDR3 reads CASSDRDRRFSPLHF. In DNA, the CDR3 is TGTGCCAGCAGTGACCGGGACAGGCGCTTTTCACCCCTCCACTTT.

Written as DNA, the CDR3 is TGCAGCGTTCACCGGGACAGGGGGGACATTCAGTACTTC. Translated: CSVHRDRGDIQYF. The gene calls are TRBV29-1 and TRBJ2-4, with 11 bases aligning to TRBD1. This CDR3 contains 13 residues. The trim removed 5 bases at V and 8 bases at J, leaving 5 bases unmatched. From germline, CDR1 is SQVTM and CDR2 ANQGSEA.

This clone was detected only once. The chain uses TRBV3-1 (or the pseudogene TRBV3-2) and TRBJ2-7; 7 bases line up with TRBD2. This CDR3 comprises 16 residues. The V and J ends lost 0 bases and 5 bases, in that order; junction bases with no gene match: 10. Per germline, CDR1 LGHDT and CDR2 YNNKEL (reference sequence). CDR3 loop: CASSQDVGGYGNEQYF. The CDR3 region has the DNA TGTGCCAGCAGCCAAGATGTGGGGGGGTACGGGAACGAGCAGTACTTC.

This clone was seen a handful of times. V gene TRBV30 combines with J gene TRBJ1-6; 7 bases agree with TRBD1. J gave up 5 bases and V 3 bases, and 4 bases lay outside the gene matches. This CDR3 is 14 amino acids long. The germline V gene has CDR1 GTSNPN and CDR2 SVGIG (reference sequence). In nucleotides, the CDR3 is TGTGCCTGGAGGAGACAGGGAGATAATTCACCCCTCCACTTT. This codes for CAWRRQGDNSPLHF.

The V and J genes are TRBV15 and TRBJ2-5; the D is unclear. Germline assignment: CDR1 LNHNV and CDR2 YYDKDF (reference sequence). The CDR3 has 15 residues. Deletions cut 1 base from V and 5 bases from J, with 14 bases between. Written as DNA, the CDR3 is TGTGCCACCAGCAGAGTCTCGGCGGCTGGGGAGACCCAGTACTTC. Encoded protein: CATSRVSAAGETQYF.

The chain has TRBV5-6 and TRBJ1-3; unclear D gene. From germline, CDR1 is SGHDT and CDR2 YYEEEE. V was pared by 1 base and J by 1 base, with 12 bases between. This CDR3 region has 16 residues. The DNA for the CDR3 is TGTGCCAGCAGCTTGATGGAGCTGTTGTCTGGAAACACCATATATTTT. It yields the protein CASSLMELLSGNTIYF.

This chain uses TRBV11-2 with TRBJ2-1; a possible D gene is TRBD2 (8 bases). CDR3 length: 18 residues. From germline, CDR1 is SGHAT and CDR2 FQNNGV. Trimming stripped 1 base from V and 0 bases from J, with 16 bases between. The CDR3 region is CASSLALSGDSSYNEQFF. CDR3 sequence (DNA): TGTGCCAGCAGCTTAGCCCTTAGCGGGGACAGCTCCTACAATGAGCAGTTCTTC.

The J gene is TRBJ1-5, the V gene TRBV28; D unresolved. The CDR3 totals 14 residues. V lost 2 bases and J 5 bases, leaving 10 bases between the germline ends. The V gene's germline CDR1 is MDHEN and CDR2 SYDVKM. The CDR3 DNA is TGTGCCAGCAGTTTACTCGGAGGACATCAGCCCCAGCATTTT. Its protein is CASSLLGGHQPQHF.

V usage is TRBV11-2 and J usage is TRBJ2-5; D is uncertain. V lost 11 bases to trimming and J lost 5 bases, with 12 bases between them. The CDR3 length is 11 residues. The germline V gene encodes CDR1 SGHAT and CDR2 FQNNGV. In DNA form, the CDR3 reads TGTGCCTCTCACCCCGCGGAGACCCAGTACTTC. Translation gives CASHPAETQYF.

V and J are TRBV5-1 and TRBJ2-1, with D possibly TRBD2 on 5 matching bases. This CDR3 comprises 15 residues. V dropped 0 bases and J dropped 6 bases, with 13 bases sitting between them. Germline lookup yields CDR1 SGHRS and CDR2 YFSETQ. The CDR3 bases are TGCGCCAGCAGCTTGGGCCAGCGGAATACCAATGAGCAGTTCTTC. Translated, it gives CASSLGQRNTNEQFF.

This clone appeared once. The chain has TRBV5-1 and TRBJ1-5; 9 bases fit TRBD1. The trim removed 4 bases at V and 6 bases at J, leaving 2 bases unmatched. In germline, CDR1 is SGHRS, CDR2 YFSETQ. The CDR3 runs to 13 residues. CDR3 DNA sequence: TGCGCCAGCAGCGAGGACAGGGGTCAGCCCCAGCATTTT. Its translation: CASSEDRGQPQHF.

This clone was observed once. The gene calls are TRBV12-3 or TRBV12-4 and TRBJ1-1; D is unresolved. V was cut by 7 bases and J by 5 bases, with 14 bases left in between. This CDR3 is 13 amino acids long. The DNA of the CDR3 is TGTGCCAGCAACGGCCTGGGAGGAACTGAAGCTTTCTTT. Amino acids: CASNGLGGTEAFF.

The chain joins TRBV5-6 to TRBJ1-6, with 7 bases lining up with TRBD1. This CDR3 is 15 amino acids long. Germline values: CDR1 SGHDT, CDR2 YYEEEE. Trimming at V came to 5 bases and at J to 6 bases, leaving 8 bases not matched to a gene. The chain's CDR3 is CASSATDRLNSPLHF. CDR3 coding DNA: TGTGCCAGCAGTGCCACGGACAGGCTTAATTCACCCCTCCACTTT. The full variable domain, in which reference TRBV5-6 and TRBJ1-6 provide the parts outside the CDR3, is DAGVTQSPTHLIKTRGQQVTLRCSPKSGHDTVSWYQQALGQGPQFIFQYYEEEERQRGNFPDRFSGHQFPNYSSELNVNALLLGDSALYLCASSATDRLNSPLHFGNGTRLTVT.

There are a few counts of this clone. The CDR3 DNA reads as TGCAGTGCTAGTTTAATCCGTGGTAGCGGGGGCAGAGATACGCAGTATTTT. This sequence encodes CSASLIRGSGGRDTQYF. The chain combines TRBV20-1 with TRBJ2-3; 9 positions match TRBD2. Trimming took 3 bases from V and 5 from J; bases not matched to a gene: 15. The CDR3 extends over 17 amino acids. Looked up from germline, CDR1 is DFQATT and CDR2 is SNEGSKA (reference sequence).

The chain is built from TRBV7-9 and TRBJ2-5, with unresolved D. Trimming removed 1 base from V and 4 bases from J, with 4 bases in between. The CDR3 runs to 12 residues. In germline, CDR1 is SEHNR, CDR2 FQNEAQ (reference sequence). Here the CDR3 DNA reads TGTGCCAGCAGCTTAGTCTCAGAGACCCAGTACTTC. Translating it yields CASSLVSETQYF.

The J gene is TRBJ2-3, the V gene TRBV2; TRBD1 matches at 9 bases. The CDR3 length is 15 residues. With 6 bases clipped from V and 2 bases from J, the junction kept 6 bases outside the gene matches. The germline gives CDR1 SNHLY, CDR2 FYNNEI. CDR3 DNA: TGTGCCAGCAGCGCCGGGACAGGGCTCACAGATACGCAGTATTTT. Its protein product is CASSAGTGLTDTQYF.

V is TRBV29-1 and J is TRBJ2-3; TRBD2 might be the D (5 bases). Germline assignment: CDR1 SQVTM and CDR2 ANQGSEA. V dropped 7 bases and J dropped 4 bases, with 12 bases sitting between them. The CDR3 runs to 12 residues. The CDR3 loop reads CSAGSESDTQYF. The CDR3 nucleotides read TGCAGCGCGGGAAGTGAGTCAGATACGCAGTATTTT.

This clone was counted between two and nine times. V usage is TRBV28 and J usage is TRBJ1-5; D gene unclear. Germline CDR1 reads MDHEN; CDR2 reads SYDVKM. This CDR3 has 13 residues. The V gene lost 6 bases and the J gene lost 0 bases, with 6 bases spanning the gap. The DNA for the CDR3 is TGTGCCAGCAGGGGCAGTAGCAATCAGCCCCAGCATTTT. It specifies CASRGSSNQPQHF.

The rearrangement uses TRBV7-9 and TRBJ2-5, with a possible D match to TRBD1 (5 bases). Per the germline V gene, CDR1 is SEHNR and CDR2 is FQNEAQ (reference sequence). The CDR3 length is 14 residues. The ends were cut back, 4 bases at V and 0 bases at J, with 9 bases in the middle. This CDR3 is CASSWGRDQETQYF. The CDR3 bases are TGTGCCAGCAGCTGGGGCCGGGACCAAGAGACCCAGTACTTC.

CDR3 loop: CASSGAGTGGRKGYTF. The CDR3 DNA reads TGTGCCAGCAGTGGCGCCGGGACAGGGGGCCGAAAGGGCTACACCTTC. The chain combines TRBV28 with TRBJ1-2; TRBD1 matches 12 bases. The V gene's germline CDR1 is MDHEN and CDR2 SYDVKM. This CDR3 is built from 16 residues. V was pared by 5 bases and J by 8 bases, with 12 bases of the junction left unmatched.

The chain is built from TRBV19 and TRBJ1-5; 11 nucleotides match TRBD1. CDR3 length equals 13 residues. In germline, CDR1 is LNHDA, CDR2 SQIVND (reference sequence). J gave up 6 bases and V 6 bases, and 1 base lay outside the gene matches. The CDR3, as DNA: TGTGCCAGTAGCGGACAGGGGGCTCAGCCCCAGCATTTT. It yields the protein CASSGQGAQPQHF.

This chain links TRBV6-5 with TRBJ2-2; 9 positions match TRBD2. This CDR3 spans 14 amino acids. Looked up from germline, CDR1 is MNHEY and CDR2 is SVGAGI. V was clipped by 7 bases and J by 5 bases; unmatched bases: 5. The CDR3 DNA sequence: TGTGCCAGCACCGCTAGCGGGGAGACCGGGGAGCTGTTTTTT. The encoded protein is CASTASGETGELFF.

This sequence joins TRBV4-1 and TRBJ1-3; D gene unclear. CDR1 and CDR2 (germline): MGHRA, YSYEKL. CDR3 length equals 13 residues. Between the trimmed V and J ends, which lost 0 bases and 4 bases, there was a span of 4 bases. CDR3 loop: CASSQDRGNTIYF. In DNA form, the CDR3 reads TGCGCCAGCAGCCAAGATAGAGGAAACACCATATATTTT.